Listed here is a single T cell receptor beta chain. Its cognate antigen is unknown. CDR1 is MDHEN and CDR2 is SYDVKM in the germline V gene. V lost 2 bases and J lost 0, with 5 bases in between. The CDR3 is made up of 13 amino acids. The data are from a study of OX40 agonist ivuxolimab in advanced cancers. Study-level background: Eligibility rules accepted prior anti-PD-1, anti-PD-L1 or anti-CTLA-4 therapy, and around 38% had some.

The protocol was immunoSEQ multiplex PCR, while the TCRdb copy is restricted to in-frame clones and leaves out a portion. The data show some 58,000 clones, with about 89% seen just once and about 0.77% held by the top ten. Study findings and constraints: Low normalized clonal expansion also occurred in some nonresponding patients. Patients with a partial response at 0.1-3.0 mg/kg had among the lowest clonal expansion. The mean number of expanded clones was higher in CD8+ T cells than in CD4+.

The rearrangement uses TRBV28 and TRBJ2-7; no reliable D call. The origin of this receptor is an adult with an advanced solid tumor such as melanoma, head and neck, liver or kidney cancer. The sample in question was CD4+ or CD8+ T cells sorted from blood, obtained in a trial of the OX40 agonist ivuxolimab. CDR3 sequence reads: CASSLGSSYEQYF. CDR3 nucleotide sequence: TGTGCCAGCAGTTTAGGCAGCTCCTACGAGCAGTACTTC. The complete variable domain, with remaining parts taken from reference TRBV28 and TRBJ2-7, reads DVKVTQSSRYLVKRTGEKVFLECVQDMDHENMFWYRQDPGLGLRLIYFSYDVKMKEKGDIPEGYSVSREKKERFSLILESASTNQTSMYLCASSLGSSYEQYFGPGTRLTVT.